The entry below describes one TCR beta chain. This record comes from a study of Ad26.COV2.S vaccination and SARS-CoV-2 variants. Assay: immunoSEQ multiplex PCR; the TCRdb copy retains only in-frame clones and omits some. The sample holds around 350,000 clones, about 88% seen once. Specified treatment: about 20 received Ad26.COV2.S at low or high dose, single or two shots; roughly five received placebo; per-sample allocation not given. Following the first vaccine or placebo injection, samples were taken on day 63. The V end lost 5 bases, the J end lost 9 bases, and 14 bases lay between the germline ends. The CDR3 extends over 13 amino acids. Germline values: CDR1 LNHDA, CDR2 SQIVND (reference sequence).

V gene TRBV19 combines with J gene TRBJ1-3; D is possibly TRBD1 (5 bases). The sequencing here drew on peripheral blood, taken in a trial of Ad26.COV2.S vaccine versus placebo. The clonotype originates from a person aged 18-65 years who received the Ad26.COV2.S COVID-19 vaccine or a placebo. The CDR3 DNA sequence: TGTGCCAGTAGTCCCAGGGTGGCGACCACCATATATTTT. Translating it yields CASSPRVATTIYF.